Detailed here is one TCR beta chain. The assay was immunoSEQ multiplex PCR, and TCRdb's table has in-frame clones only and misses some. This table holds tens of thousands of clones, around 87% found once. The time point is: pretreatment peripheral blood. Urothelial carcinoma in patients was locally advanced or metastatic. Pretreatment and on-treatment samples were taken, numbering 1 to 8 per patient. These data originate in a study of PD-L1 blockade in urothelial cancer. CDR3 length: 15 amino acids. CDR1 is MNHNS, CDR2 SASEGT, per germline. V lost 6 bases and J lost 9, with 22 bases in between. The chain employs TRBV6-1 and TRBJ2-3, with a weak D call TRBD1 (6 bases). Sequencing used PBMCs, obtained around atezolizumab (anti-PD-L1) treatment. The origin of this receptor is a man between 60 and 75 years old with urothelial cancer. Here the CDR3 DNA reads TGTGCCAGCAGAGCCCGACAGGCCCCTGGATCCACGCAGTATTTT. Protein product: CASRARQAPGSTQYF.